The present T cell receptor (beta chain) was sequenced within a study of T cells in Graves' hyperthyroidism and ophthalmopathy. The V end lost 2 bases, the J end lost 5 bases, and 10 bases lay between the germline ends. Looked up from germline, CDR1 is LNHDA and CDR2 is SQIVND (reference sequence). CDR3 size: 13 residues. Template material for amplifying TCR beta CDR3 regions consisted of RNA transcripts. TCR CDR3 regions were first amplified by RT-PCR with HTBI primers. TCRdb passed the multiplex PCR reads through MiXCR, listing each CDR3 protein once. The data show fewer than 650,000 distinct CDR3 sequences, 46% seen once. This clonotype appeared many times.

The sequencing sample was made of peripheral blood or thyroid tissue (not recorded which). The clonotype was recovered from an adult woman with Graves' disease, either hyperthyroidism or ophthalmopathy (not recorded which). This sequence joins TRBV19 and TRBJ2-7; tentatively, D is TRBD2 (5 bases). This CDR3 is CASSIQTMDEQYF. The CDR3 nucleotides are TGTGCCAGTAGTATACAGACTATGGACGAGCAGTACTTC.